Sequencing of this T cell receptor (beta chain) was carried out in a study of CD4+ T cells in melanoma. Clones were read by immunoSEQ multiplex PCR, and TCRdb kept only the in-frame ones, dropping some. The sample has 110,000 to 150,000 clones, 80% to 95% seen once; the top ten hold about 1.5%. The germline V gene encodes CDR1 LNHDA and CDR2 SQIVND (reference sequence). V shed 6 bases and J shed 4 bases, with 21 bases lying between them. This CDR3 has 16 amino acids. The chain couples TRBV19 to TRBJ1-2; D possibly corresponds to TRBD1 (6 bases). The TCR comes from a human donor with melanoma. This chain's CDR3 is CASSPPSGGMSYGYTF. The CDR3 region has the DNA TGTGCCAGTAGCCCCCCGTCGGGGGGCATGAGCTATGGCTACACCTTC.